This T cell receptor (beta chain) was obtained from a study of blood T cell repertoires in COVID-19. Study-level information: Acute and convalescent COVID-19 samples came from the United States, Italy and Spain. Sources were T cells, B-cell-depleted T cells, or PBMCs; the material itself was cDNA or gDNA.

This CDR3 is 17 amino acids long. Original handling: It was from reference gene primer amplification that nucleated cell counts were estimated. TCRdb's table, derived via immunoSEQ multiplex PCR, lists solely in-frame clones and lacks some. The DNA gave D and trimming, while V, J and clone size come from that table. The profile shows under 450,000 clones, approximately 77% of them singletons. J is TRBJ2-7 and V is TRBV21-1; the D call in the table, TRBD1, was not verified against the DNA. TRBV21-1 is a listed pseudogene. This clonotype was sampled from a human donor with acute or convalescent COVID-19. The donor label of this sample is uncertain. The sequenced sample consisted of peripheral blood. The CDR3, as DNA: TGTGCCAGCAGCAAAAACCGAGGGACAAGGGAATGCTACGAGCAGTACTTC. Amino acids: CASSKNRGTRECYEQYF.